This TCR beta chain emerged from a study of T cell repertoires in cytomegalovirus infection. Study details: Both a matching HLA type and CMV infection were indicated by public TCR beta signatures.

MiXCR was run by TCRdb on the reads, yielding one entry per CDR3 protein. The data contain hundreds of thousands of distinct CDR3 sequences, over 20% of them singletons. Germline V gene sequence: CDR1 LNHDA, CDR2 SQIVND (reference sequence). Deletions cut 5 bases from V and 0 bases from J, with 11 bases between. CDR3 length: 15 amino acids. The table lists this clonotype with a count of one. Its target is unknown. Study results and limitations: Carriers of CMV and the relevant HLA type were discriminated by public TCR beta frequency. It was HLA-C-restricted CMV-specific TCR beta clonotypes that dominated the response ex vivo.

The chain has TRBV19 and TRBJ2-1; D remains unclear. The TCR originated in a human donor in good health (CMV status not recorded). Some clones in this sample may be carry-over from other donors' samples. The sample taken for sequencing was CD8+ T cells from PBMCs. The CDR3 sequence is CASSLSSTSYNEQFF. As DNA, the CDR3 is TGTGCCAGTAGTCTATCCAGCACCTCCTACAATGAGCAGTTCTTC.